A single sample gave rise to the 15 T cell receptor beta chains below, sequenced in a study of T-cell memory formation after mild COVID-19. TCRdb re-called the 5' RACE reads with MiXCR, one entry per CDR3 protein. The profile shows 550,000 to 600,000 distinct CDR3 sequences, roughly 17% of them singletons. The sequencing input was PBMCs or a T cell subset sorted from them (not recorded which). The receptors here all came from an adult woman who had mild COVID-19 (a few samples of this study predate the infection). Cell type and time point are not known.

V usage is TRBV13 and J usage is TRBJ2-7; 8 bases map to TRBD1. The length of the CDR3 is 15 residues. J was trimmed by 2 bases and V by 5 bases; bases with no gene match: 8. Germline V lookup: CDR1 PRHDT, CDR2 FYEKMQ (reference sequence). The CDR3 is CASSLRTGKPYEQYF. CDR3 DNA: TGTGCCAGCAGCCTGAGGACAGGGAAGCCCTACGAGCAGTACTTC.

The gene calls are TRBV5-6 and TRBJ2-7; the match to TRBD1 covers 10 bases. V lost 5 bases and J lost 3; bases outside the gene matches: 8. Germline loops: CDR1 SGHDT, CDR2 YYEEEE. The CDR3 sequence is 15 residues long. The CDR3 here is CASRVAGTGVYEQYF. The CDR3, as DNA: TGTGCCAGCAGAGTTGCCGGGACAGGGGTCTACGAGCAGTACTTC.

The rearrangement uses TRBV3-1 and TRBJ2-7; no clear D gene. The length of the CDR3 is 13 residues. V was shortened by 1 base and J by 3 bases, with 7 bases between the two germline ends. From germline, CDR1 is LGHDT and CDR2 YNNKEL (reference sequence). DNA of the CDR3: TGTGCCAGCAGCCAAGGGCCCTACTACGAGCAGTACTTC. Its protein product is CASSQGPYYEQYF.

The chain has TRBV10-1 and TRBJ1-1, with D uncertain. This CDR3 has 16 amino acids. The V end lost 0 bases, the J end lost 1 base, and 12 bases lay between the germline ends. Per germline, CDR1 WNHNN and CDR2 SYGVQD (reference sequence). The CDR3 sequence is CASSESFSGKNTEAFF. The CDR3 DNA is TGCGCCAGCAGTGAGTCGTTCTCGGGGAAGAACACTGAAGCTTTCTTT.

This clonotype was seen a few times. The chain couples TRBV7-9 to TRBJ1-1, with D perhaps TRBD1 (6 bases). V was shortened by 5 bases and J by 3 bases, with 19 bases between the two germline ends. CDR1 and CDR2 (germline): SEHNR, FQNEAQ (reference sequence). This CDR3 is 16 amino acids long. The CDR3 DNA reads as TGTGCCAGCAGCCCAAGGATTGGCAGGGGTGACACTGAAGCTTTCTTT. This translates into CASSPRIGRGDTEAFF.

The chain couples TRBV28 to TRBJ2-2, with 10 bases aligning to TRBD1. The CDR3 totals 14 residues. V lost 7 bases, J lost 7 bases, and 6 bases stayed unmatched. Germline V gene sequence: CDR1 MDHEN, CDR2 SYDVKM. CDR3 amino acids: CASIGTGEDGELFF. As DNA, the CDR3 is TGTGCCAGCATAGGGACAGGGGAGGACGGGGAGCTGTTTTTT.

In nucleotides, the CDR3 is TGTGCCAGCAGTTTAAGGGGGATACGCGATGGCTACACCTTC. Translated: CASSLRGIRDGYTF. The chain carries TRBV27 and TRBJ1-2; weak D call: TRBD1 (6 bases). This CDR3 contains 14 residues. Trimming removed 2 bases from V and 6 bases from J, with 13 bases in between. CDR1 is MNHEY and CDR2 is SMNVEV in the germline V gene (reference sequence).

Written as DNA, the CDR3 is TGTGCCAGCAGCTTACCGACAGGGCCCAGGGCTAACTATGGCTACACCTTC. Translating it yields CASSLPTGPRANYGYTF. This chain uses TRBV7-9 with TRBJ1-2; 7 bases agree with TRBD1. V lost 2 bases to trimming and J lost 0 bases; unmatched junction nucleotides: 9. CDR1 SEHNR and CDR2 FQNEAQ come from the germline V gene (reference sequence). This CDR3 has 17 residues. Complete variable domain (other parts from reference TRBV7-9 and TRBJ1-2): DTGVSQNPRHKITKRGQNVTFRCDPISEHNRLYWYRQTLGQGPEFLTYFQNEAQLEKSRLLSDRFSAERPKGSFSTLEIQRTEQGDSAMYLCASSLPTGPRANYGYTFGSGTRLTVV.

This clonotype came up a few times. The CDR3 coding sequence is TGTGCCAGCACCGGGACACGGACTAGTAAAGGGGAAGAGACCCAGTACTTC. Translated, it gives CASTGTRTSKGEETQYF. The chain employs TRBV3-1 and TRBJ2-5; D may be TRBD2 (7 bases). The CDR3 has 17 amino acids. The V gene's germline CDR1 is LGHDT and CDR2 YNNKEL (reference sequence). Trimming took off 7 bases at V and 3 bases at J, with 24 bases between the two ends.

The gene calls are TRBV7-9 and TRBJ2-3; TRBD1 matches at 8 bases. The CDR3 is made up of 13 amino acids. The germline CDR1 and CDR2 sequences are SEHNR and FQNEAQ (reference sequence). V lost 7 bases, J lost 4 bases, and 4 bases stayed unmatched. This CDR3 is CASTMTGADTQYF. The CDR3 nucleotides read TGTGCCAGCACCATGACAGGGGCAGATACGCAGTATTTT. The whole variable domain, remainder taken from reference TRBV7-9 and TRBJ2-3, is DTGVSQNPRHKITKRGQNVTFRCDPISEHNRLYWYRQTLGQGPEFLTYFQNEAQLEKSRLLSDRFSAERPKGSFSTLEIQRTEQGDSAMYLCASTMTGADTQYFGPGTRLTVL.

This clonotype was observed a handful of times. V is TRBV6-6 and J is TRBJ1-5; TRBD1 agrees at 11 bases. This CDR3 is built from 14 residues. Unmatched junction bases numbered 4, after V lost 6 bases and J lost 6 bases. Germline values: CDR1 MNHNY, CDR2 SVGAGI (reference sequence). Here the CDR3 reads CASSRTGGVQPQHF. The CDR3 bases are TGTGCCAGCAGCCGGACAGGGGGCGTTCAGCCCCAGCATTTT.

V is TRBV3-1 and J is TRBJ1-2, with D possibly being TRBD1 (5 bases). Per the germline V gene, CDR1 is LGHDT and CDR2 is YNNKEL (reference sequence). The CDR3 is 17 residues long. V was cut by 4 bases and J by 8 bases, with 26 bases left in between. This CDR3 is CASSPRPGGVIMLGYTF. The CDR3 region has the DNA TGTGCCAGCAGCCCCCGACCCGGGGGTGTGATTATGTTGGGCTACACCTTC. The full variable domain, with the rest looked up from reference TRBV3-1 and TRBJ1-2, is DTAVSQTPKYLVTQMGNDKSIKCEQNLGHDTMYWYKQDSKKFLKIMFSYNNKELIINETVPNRFSPKSPDKAHLNLHINSLELGDSAVYFCASSPRPGGVIMLGYTFGSGTRLTVV.

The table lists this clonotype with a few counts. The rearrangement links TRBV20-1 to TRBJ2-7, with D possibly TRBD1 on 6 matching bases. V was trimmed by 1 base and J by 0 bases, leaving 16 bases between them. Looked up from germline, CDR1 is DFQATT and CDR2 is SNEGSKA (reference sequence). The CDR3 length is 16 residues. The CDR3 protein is CSARVLDSFYSYEQYF. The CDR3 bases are TGCAGTGCTAGAGTTTTGGACAGCTTCTACTCCTACGAGCAGTACTTC.

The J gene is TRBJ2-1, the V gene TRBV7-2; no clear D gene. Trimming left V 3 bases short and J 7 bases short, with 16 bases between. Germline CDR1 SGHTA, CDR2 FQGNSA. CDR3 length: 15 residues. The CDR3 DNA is TGTGCCAGCAGCTTCGACCCTCGCTATAAAAATGAGCAGTTCTTC. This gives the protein CASSFDPRYKNEQFF.

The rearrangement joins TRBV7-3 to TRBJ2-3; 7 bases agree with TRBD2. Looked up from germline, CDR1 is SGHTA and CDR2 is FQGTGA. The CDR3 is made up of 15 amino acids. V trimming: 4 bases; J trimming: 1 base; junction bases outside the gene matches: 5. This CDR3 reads CASSSSAGRTDTQYF. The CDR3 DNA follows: TGTGCCAGCAGCTCTTCAGCGGGGCGCACAGATACGCAGTATTTT.